Listed here are 18 T cell receptor beta chains from one sample, sequenced in a study of shared clonotypes between healthy human individuals. Assay used: immunoSEQ multiplex PCR; TCRdb lists only in-frame clones, some missing. The data hold roughly 1.4 million clones, with approximately 98.5% observed a single time. The sequenced sample consisted of naive CD4+ T cells sorted from blood. This sample's subset: CD45RA+ positively selected. The receptors were gathered from a man aged 30 to 45 in good health.

V gene TRBV11-3 combines with J gene TRBJ1-1; no firm D call. The CDR3 runs to 13 residues. Germline CDR1 is SGHNT and CDR2 is YENEEA. V lost 5 bases and J lost 1, with 8 bases in between. The CDR3 loop reads CASSIEENTEAFF. The DNA for the CDR3 is TGTGCCAGCAGCATCGAGGAGAACACTGAAGCTTTCTTT.

Details on this clone: The same CDR3 also results from other DNA sequences found in this sample. The rearrangement joins TRBV2 to TRBJ2-7, with 10 bases fitting TRBD2. The V and J ends lost 6 bases and 4 bases, in that order; junction bases with no gene match: 9. CDR1 is SNHLY, CDR2 FYNNEI, per germline. CDR3 size: 15 residues. CDR3 residues: CASRERTSGSYEQYF. The CDR3 DNA follows: TGTGCCAGCAGAGAGAGGACTAGCGGATCTTACGAGCAGTACTTC.

V is TRBV5-1 and J is TRBJ2-5; 12 bases fit TRBD2. Germline CDR1 and CDR2: SGHRS and YFSETQ. V lost 4 bases to trimming and J lost 5 bases; unmatched junction nucleotides: 6. This CDR3 is built from 15 residues. The DNA for the CDR3 is TGCGCCAGCAGCAACCCTAGCGGGAGGGCGGAGACCCAGTACTTC. Translated: CASSNPSGRAETQYF.

The chain combines TRBV7-9 with TRBJ1-5; 10 bases map to TRBD1. Per germline, CDR1 SEHNR and CDR2 FQNEAQ (reference sequence). The CDR3 consists of 15 residues. V shed 6 bases, J shed 5 bases, and the junction held 7 bases outside the gene matches. The CDR3 DNA is TGTGCCAGCAGTCGAGCGACAGGGGGCTATCAGCCCCAGCATTTT. Translating gives CASSRATGGYQPQHF. The full variable domain, completed using reference TRBV7-9 and TRBJ1-5, is DTGVSQNPRHKITKRGQNVTFRCDPISEHNRLYWYRQTLGQGPEFLTYFQNEAQLEKSRLLSDRFSAERPKGSFSTLEIQRTEQGDSAMYLCASSRATGGYQPQHFGDGTRLSIL.

The CDR3 loop is CASSGTSSSYNEQFF. The CDR3, as DNA: TGTGCCAGCAGCGGGACCAGCAGCTCCTACAATGAGCAGTTCTTC. This chain connects TRBV9 to TRBJ2-1, with no clear D. The CDR3 has 15 residues. CDR1 and CDR2 (germline): SGDLS, YYNGEE. The V end lost 3 bases, the J end lost 0 bases, and 10 bases lay between the germline ends.

Here the CDR3 DNA reads TGTGCCAGCAGTGAAACTAGCGTCACCCAAGAGACCCAGTACTTC. It codes for CASSETSVTQETQYF. The chain joins TRBV6-1 to TRBJ2-5; 7 bases are a match to TRBD2. This CDR3 is built from 15 residues. V shed 2 bases and J 1 base; nucleotides not matched to a gene: 4. Germline CDR1 reads MNHNS; CDR2 reads SASEGT.

This rearrangement joins TRBV11-2 to TRBJ2-3; 10 bases fit TRBD1. The CDR3 totals 15 residues. Trimming removed 5 bases from V and 4 bases from J; junction bases left unmatched: 6. The germline gives CDR1 SGHAT, CDR2 FQNNGV. The CDR3 DNA is TGTGCCAGCAGCAGACAGGGGGCTAGGGCAGATACGCAGTATTTT. Its translation: CASSRQGARADTQYF.

The V call is TRBV10-2, the J call TRBJ2-7, with a possible D match to TRBD2 (6 bases). This CDR3 contains 14 residues. V lost 7 bases, J lost 2 bases, and 15 bases lay in between. Germline loops: CDR1 WSHSY, CDR2 SAAADI. This CDR3 is CASKETAGPYEQYF. For the CDR3, the DNA is TGCGCCAGCAAGGAAACAGCGGGCCCCTACGAGCAGTACTTC.

A remark on this clone: Other DNA sequences in this specimen translate into the identical CDR3. The genes are TRBV5-8 and TRBJ1-1; TRBD1 is a possible D gene (6 bases). The germline gives CDR1 SGHTS, CDR2 YDEGEE. CDR3 length: 14 residues. Trimming removed 1 base at V and 1 base at J, with 8 bases between. CDR3 bases: TGTGCCAGCAGCTTGCGGGGGCGGAACACTGAAGCTTTCTTT. As protein: CASSLRGRNTEAFF. The variable domain in full, with the rest retrieved from reference TRBV5-8 and TRBJ1-1, is EAGVTQSPTHLIKTRGQQATLRCSPISGHTSVYWYQQALGLGLQFLLWYDEGEERNRGNFPPRFSGRQFPNYSSELNVNALELEDSALYLCASSLRGRNTEAFFGQGTRLTVV.

V is TRBV4-1 and J is TRBJ2-1; D unresolved. The CDR3 length is 13 residues. In germline, CDR1 is MGHRA, CDR2 YSYEKL. The germline V and J ends were trimmed by 1 base and 3 bases, with 4 bases remaining between them. The CDR3 DNA is TGCGCCAGCAGCCAAGTGGTCTACAATGAGCAGTTCTTC. Its translation: CASSQVVYNEQFF.

This chain uses TRBV28 with TRBJ2-2, with D possibly being TRBD1 (7 bases). V dropped 8 bases and J dropped 3 bases, with 22 bases sitting between them. CDR3 size: 17 residues. Germline V gene data show CDR1 as MDHEN and CDR2 as SYDVKM. The CDR3 DNA sequence: TGTGCCAGCGGCCCAGGGGGGCAGGGGATGGACACCGGGGAGCTGTTTTTT. Translated, it gives CASGPGGQGMDTGELFF.

The chain has TRBV2 and TRBJ2-5, with no clear D. V dropped 4 bases and J dropped 2 bases, with 5 bases sitting between them. Germline V gene sequence: CDR1 SNHLY, CDR2 FYNNEI. The CDR3 loop spans 12 amino acids. The CDR3 protein is CASSARQETQYF. The CDR3 DNA is TGTGCCAGCAGTGCCAGGCAAGAGACCCAGTACTTC. Full variable domain (missing parts from reference TRBV2 and TRBJ2-5): EPEVTQTPSHQVTQMGQEVILRCVPISNHLYFYWYRQILGQKVEFLVSFYNNEISEKSEIFDDQFSVERPDGSNFTLKIRSTKLEDSAMYFCASSARQETQYFGPGTRLLVL.

The genes are TRBV18 and TRBJ1-2; TRBD1 is a possible D gene (5 bases). Looked up from germline, CDR1 is KGHSH and CDR2 is LQKENI. Trimming took off 1 base at V and 3 bases at J, with 9 bases between the two ends. This CDR3 region has 14 residues. This chain's CDR3 is CASSPHPQDYGYTF. For the CDR3, the DNA is TGTGCCAGCTCACCACATCCACAGGACTATGGCTACACCTTC.

The gene calls are TRBV11-2 and TRBJ2-1; TRBD1 might be the D (5 bases). V was trimmed by 1 base and J by 8 bases, leaving 12 bases between them. This CDR3 is 14 amino acids long. Germline V gene sequence: CDR1 SGHAT, CDR2 FQNNGV. CDR3 loop: CASSLVGLGDEQFF. CDR3 DNA sequence: TGTGCCAGCAGCTTAGTGGGGCTAGGCGATGAGCAGTTCTTC.

This clone appeared once. J is TRBJ2-3 and V is TRBV9; D gene uncertain. Germline CDR1 and CDR2: SGDLS and YYNGEE. V was cut by 4 bases and J by 3 bases, with 21 bases left in between. This CDR3 has 17 amino acids. CDR3 coding DNA: TGTGCCAGCAGCCCCCCTGGACGGATCTCTGGGACAGATACGCAGTATTTT. Translation: CASSPPGRISGTDTQYF.

This clone showed up just once. The chain links TRBV5-1 to TRBJ2-1, with D unresolved. The germline V gene encodes CDR1 SGHRS and CDR2 YFSETQ. V lost 7 bases to trimming and J lost 1 base, with 9 bases between them. The CDR3 is made up of 13 amino acids. CDR3 DNA: TGCGCCAGCCGGCTCGATTCCTACAATGAGCAGTTCTTC. This codes for CASRLDSYNEQFF.

J is TRBJ2-1 and V is TRBV7-9; no clear D gene. Germline V lookup: CDR1 SEHNR, CDR2 FQNEAQ (reference sequence). The V gene lost 0 bases and the J gene lost 8 bases, with 11 bases spanning the gap. This CDR3 has 14 residues. The CDR3 sequence is CASSLAAPFDEQFF. CDR3 coding DNA: TGTGCCAGCAGCTTAGCCGCCCCCTTCGATGAGCAGTTCTTC.

The CDR3 reads CASSQRLLDEQFF. For the CDR3, the DNA is TGTGCCAGCAGCCAGCGGTTATTGGATGAGCAGTTCTTC. This sequence joins TRBV11-2 and TRBJ2-1, with TRBD2 as a possible D gene (5 bases). Looked up from germline, CDR1 is SGHAT and CDR2 is FQNNGV. This CDR3 comprises 13 residues. Between the trimmed V and J ends, which lost 5 bases and 8 bases, there was a span of 13 bases. Full variable domain (outside the CDR3, taken from reference TRBV11-2 and TRBJ2-1): EAGVAQSPRYKIIEKRQSVAFWCNPISGHATLYWYQQILGQGPKLLIQFQNNGVVDDSQLPKDRFSAERLKGVDSTLKIQPAKLEDSAVYLCASSQRLLDEQFFGPGTRLTVL.